The 16 T cell receptor beta chains reported below all come from one sample, sequenced in a study of cytomegalovirus exposure and HLA in healthy donors. The study ran its PCR with 60 Vbeta and 13 Jbeta primers. TCRdb's table, derived via immunoSEQ multiplex PCR, lists solely in-frame clones and lacks some. The table includes roughly 100,000 clones, approximately 16% detected once. Sequencing input: PBMCs. These receptor sequences come from a female donor in good health and CMV-seronegative.

This clone was observed a handful of times. The CDR3 bases are TGTGCCAGCAGTTACGGGACAGAAAACTCCGGAAACACCATATATTTT. This encodes CASSYGTENSGNTIYF. The chain employs TRBV6-5 and TRBJ1-3, with TRBD1 identical over 7 bases. Germline V lookup: CDR1 MNHEY, CDR2 SVGAGI. V was clipped by 2 bases and J by 4 bases; unmatched bases: 8. The length of the CDR3 is 16 residues.

The chain uses TRBV21-1 and TRBJ2-2; the table names TRBD2, a call not compared with the DNA. TRBV21-1 is a listed pseudogene. The CDR3 has 17 amino acids. The CDR3 loop reads CASATSYSEVVPGELFF. The CDR3 DNA is TGTGCCAGCGCCACCTCCTATAGCGAGGTCGTCCCCGGGGAGCTGTTTTTT.

A few counts support this clone. The rearrangement uses TRBV4-3 and TRBJ1-2, with 7 positions matching TRBD1. Germline CDR1 and CDR2: LGHNA and YSLEER. This CDR3 is 14 amino acids long. V dropped 5 bases and J dropped 3; count of bases not matched to a gene: 6. CDR3 region: CASSYLTGDYGYTF. The CDR3 DNA reads TGCGCCAGCAGCTATCTTACAGGGGACTATGGCTACACCTTC.

This chain uses TRBV6-5 with TRBJ1-4; 9 bases are a match to TRBD1. Germline-derived CDR1 and CDR2 are MNHEY and SVGAGI. This CDR3 is built from 14 residues. J was trimmed by 8 bases and V by 8 bases; bases with no gene match: 9. CDR3 nucleotide sequence: TGTGCCAGCCAAAGGGACAGGGCTGGGGAAAAACTGTTTTTT. As protein: CASQRDRAGEKLFF.

This clone came up a few times. This chain links TRBV5-6 with TRBJ1-2, with D unclear. V was shortened by 4 bases and J by 8 bases, with 15 bases between the two germline ends. Germline assignment: CDR1 SGHDT and CDR2 YYEEEE. The CDR3 covers 13 residues. The CDR3: CASSSRPGGGYTF. The CDR3 DNA reads as TGTGCCAGCAGCAGCCGACCGGGAGGGGGCTACACCTTC.

The J gene is TRBJ2-2, the V gene TRBV7-8; TRBD1 matches 8 bases. The V segment lost 0 bases and the J segment 1 base; nucleotides outside the gene matches: 10. The CDR3 sequence is 19 residues long. Germline-derived CDR1 and CDR2 are SGHVS and FQNEAQ. CDR3 sequence (DNA): TGTGCCAGCAGCTTAGCGTGGGTATTCGGGACAGGGAACACCGGGGAGCTGTTTTTT. This gives the protein CASSLAWVFGTGNTGELFF.

In this sample, this clone turned up a few times. V gene TRBV7-9 combines with J gene TRBJ2-5, with TRBD2 identical over 7 bases. CDR1 SEHNR and CDR2 FQNEAQ come from the germline V gene (reference sequence). The CDR3 is made up of 16 amino acids. V lost 0 bases, J lost 7 bases, and 11 bases stayed unmatched. Written as DNA, the CDR3 is TGTGCCAGCAGCTTAGCAGGCGCGGGAGAGGGTGGGACCCAGTACTTC. It yields the protein CASSLAGAGEGGTQYF.

There are a few counts of this clone. The chain employs TRBV5-1 and TRBJ1-1; 11 bases agree with TRBD1. The CDR3 extends over 14 amino acids. Trimming cost V 4 bases and J 7 bases; bases outside gene matches: 6. CDR1 is SGHRS, CDR2 YFSETQ, per germline. The CDR3, as DNA: TGCGCCAGCAGCCTATTCGGGACAGGGGGTGAAGCTTTCTTT. Protein product: CASSLFGTGGEAFF. Full variable domain (rest looked up from reference TRBV5-1 and TRBJ1-1): KAGVTQTPRYLIKTRGQQVTLSCSPISGHRSVSWYQQTPGQGLQFLFEYFSETQRNKGNFPGRFSGRQFSNSRSEMNVSTLELGDSALYLCASSLFGTGGEAFFGQGTRLTVV.

This clone has only a few counts. V usage is TRBV4-3 and J usage is TRBJ2-3, with TRBD2 identical over 11 bases. The CDR3 is 16 residues long. The germline CDR1 and CDR2 sequences are LGHNA and YSLEER. Unmatched junction bases numbered 1, after V lost 2 bases and J lost 0 bases. The CDR3 reads CASSQLAGGSTDTQYF. The CDR3 DNA reads TGCGCCAGCAGCCAACTAGCGGGAGGAAGCACAGATACGCAGTATTTT.

This clone was seen more than once but under ten times. The V gene is TRBV21-1, the J gene TRBJ1-6. TRBV21-1 is reported as a pseudogene. This CDR3 is built from 12 residues. The DNA of the CDR3 is TGTGCCAGCACGGAGGGTCAGGGACCCCTCCACTTT. Translation gives CASTEGQGPLHF.

This chain links TRBV5-4 with TRBJ2-5; 9 nucleotides agree with TRBD2. Trimming took 0 bases from V and 2 from J; bases not matched to a gene: 2. CDR1 SGHNT and CDR2 YYREEE come from the germline V gene (reference sequence). The CDR3 length is 15 residues. The CDR3 loop is CASSLDLAGQETQYF. The DNA for the CDR3 is TGTGCCAGCAGCTTGGACCTAGCGGGGCAAGAGACCCAGTACTTC.

A few counts support this clone. The CDR3 DNA sequence: TGTGCCAGCAGTTACGGGGGACACACAGATACGCAGTATTTT. It is translated as CASSYGGHTDTQYF. V is TRBV6-6 and J is TRBJ2-3; a possible D gene is TRBD1 (6 bases). V lost 2 bases and J 2 bases, leaving 8 bases between the germline ends. This CDR3 has 14 amino acids. Germline CDR1 reads MNHNY; CDR2 reads SVGAGI (reference sequence).

J is TRBJ1-1 and V is TRBV28, with 7 bases aligning to TRBD1. This CDR3 has 15 residues. After removal of 4 bases from V and 1 base from J, the junction contained 6 bases not matched to a gene. Germline V gene data show CDR1 as MDHEN and CDR2 as SYDVKM. The CDR3 DNA reads TGTGCCAGCAGTTCCCCAGGGGGATGGAACACTGAAGCTTTCTTT. It encodes CASSSPGGWNTEAFF. Full variable domain (outside the CDR3, taken from reference TRBV28 and TRBJ1-1): DVKVTQSSRYLVKRTGEKVFLECVQDMDHENMFWYRQDPGLGLRLIYFSYDVKMKEKGDIPEGYSVSREKKERFSLILESASTNQTSMYLCASSSPGGWNTEAFFGQGTRLTVV.

This clone was counted only a few times. This sequence joins TRBV18 and TRBJ2-2; TRBD1 agrees at 7 bases. CDR1 and CDR2 from the germline V gene are KGHSH and LQKENI. This CDR3 spans 15 amino acids. J gave up 0 bases and V 6 bases, and 4 bases lay outside the gene matches. The CDR3 DNA follows: TGTGCCAGCTCGCGGACAGGAGCGAACACCGGGGAGCTGTTTTTT. It yields the protein CASSRTGANTGELFF. The variable domain in full, with the rest retrieved from reference TRBV18 and TRBJ2-2, is NAGVMQNPRHLVRRRGQEARLRCSPMKGHSHVYWYRQLPEEGLKFMVYLQKENIIDESGMPKERFSAEFPKEGPSILRIQQVVRGDSAAYFCASSRTGANTGELFFGEGSRLTVL.

Only a few counts were recorded for this clone. This chain uses TRBV29-1 with TRBJ1-1, with 7 bases identical to TRBD1. The length of the CDR3 is 14 residues. The V segment lost 7 bases and the J segment 5 bases; nucleotides outside the gene matches: 13. CDR1 SQVTM and CDR2 ANQGSEA come from the germline V gene. The CDR3 sequence is CSARQGPTKTEAFF. CDR3 in DNA: TGCAGCGCCAGACAGGGACCTACTAAGACTGAAGCTTTCTTT.

This chain joins TRBV29-1 and TRBJ1-2, with 12 bases identical to TRBD1. The CDR3 length is 13 residues. Per germline, CDR1 SQVTM and CDR2 ANQGSEA. Germline trimming cut 5 bases from V and 7 bases from J; bases unmatched to any gene: 5. CDR3 nucleotides: TGCAGCGTTTGGGGACAGGGGGCGCTTGGCTACACCTTC. Translating gives CSVWGQGALGYTF.